These T cell receptor beta chains were read from a single sample in a study of PD-L1 blockade in urothelial cancer. The protocol was immunoSEQ multiplex PCR, while the TCRdb copy is restricted to in-frame clones and leaves out a portion. The data contain approximately 90,000 clones, roughly 84% of them singletons. The sample in question was PBMCs, obtained around atezolizumab (anti-PD-L1) treatment. The receptors here all came from a man aged 55-75 years with urothelial cancer. Both conserved end residues are part of each CDR3. The D gene is left open where the match is weak. Size tells how often a clone was seen (once, few, many) or the class of an expanded clone, and some rows leave it out.

j_call: TRBJ1-5; clone_size: NA; v_call: TRBV5-1; d_call: TRBD1; cdr3_nt: TGCGCCAGCAGCTTGGGACAGGGGGATAGCAATCAGCCCCAGCATTTT; cdr3_aa: CASSLGQGDSNQPQHF
j_call: TRBJ2-7; clone_size: NA; v_call: TRBV25-1; d_call: TRBD2; cdr3_nt: TGTGCCAGCAGTGTCGCCGGGACTAGCTTTTACGAGCAGTACTTC; cdr3_aa: CASSVAGTSFYEQYF
j_call: TRBJ2-7; clone_size: NA; v_call: TRBV20-1; d_call: NA; cdr3_nt: TGCAGTGCTAGGTCCACCTACGAGCAGTACTTC; cdr3_aa: CSARSTYEQYF
j_call: TRBJ1-1; clone_size: NA; v_call: TRBV6-5; d_call: NA; cdr3_nt: TGTGCCAGCAGTTCCTCGACAGCTGAAGCTTTCTTT; cdr3_aa: CASSSSTAEAFF
j_call: TRBJ2-2; clone_size: NA; v_call: TRBV4-1; d_call: NA; cdr3_nt: TGCGCCAGCAGCCAACAGCAGGGGACCGGGGAGCTGTTTTTT; cdr3_aa: CASSQQQGTGELFF
j_call: TRBJ2-7; clone_size: NA; v_call: TRBV19; d_call: NA; cdr3_nt: TGTGCCAGTAGTATCTCCGGGAACGAGCAGTACTTC; cdr3_aa: CASSISGNEQYF
j_call: TRBJ1-1; clone_size: once; v_call: TRBV6-1; d_call: TRBD1; cdr3_nt: TGTGCCAGCAGACTTACAGGGGAAACTGAAGCTTTCTTT; cdr3_aa: CASRLTGETEAFF
j_call: TRBJ1-2; clone_size: NA; v_call: TRBV10-3; d_call: TRBD1; cdr3_nt: TGTGCCATCAGTGCGGGACAGGAGAACTATGGCTACACCTTC; cdr3_aa: CAISAGQENYGYTF
j_call: TRBJ2-3; clone_size: NA; v_call: TRBV28; d_call: TRBD1; cdr3_nt: TGTGCCAGCAGGGGACAGGGGGCGCTAACAGATACGCAGTATTTT; cdr3_aa: CASRGQGALTDTQYF
j_call: TRBJ2-3; clone_size: NA; v_call: TRBV7-2; d_call: TRBD2; cdr3_nt: TGTGCCAGCAGCCGGACTAGAAGCACAGATACGCAGTATTTT; cdr3_aa: CASSRTRSTDTQYF
j_call: TRBJ2-3; clone_size: NA; v_call: TRBV5-1; d_call: TRBD2; cdr3_nt: TGCGCCAGCAGCGGGGGACTAGCAGAAAATACGCAGTATTTT; cdr3_aa: CASSGGLAENTQYF
j_call: TRBJ2-2; clone_size: NA; v_call: TRBV18; d_call: TRBD1; cdr3_nt: TGTGCCAGCTCACGACCGGGACAGGGGTCCGGGGAGCTGTTTTTT; cdr3_aa: CASSRPGQGSGELFF
j_call: TRBJ2-5; clone_size: once; v_call: TRBV19; d_call: NA; cdr3_nt: TGTGCCAGTAGTACAAGGGGGAACCAAGAGACCCAGTACTTC; cdr3_aa: CASSTRGNQETQYF
j_call: TRBJ2-7; clone_size: NA; v_call: TRBV7-6; d_call: NA; cdr3_nt: TGTGCCAGCAGCCTGACCCGGGACAAGTCCTACGAGCAGTACTTC; cdr3_aa: CASSLTRDKSYEQYF
j_call: TRBJ2-2; clone_size: NA; v_call: TRBV6-5; d_call: NA; cdr3_nt: TGTGCCAGCAGTTCCGCTGAGACAGGCACCGGGGAGCTGTTTTTT; cdr3_aa: CASSSAETGTGELFF
j_call: TRBJ2-4; clone_size: NA; v_call: TRBV15; d_call: NA; cdr3_nt: TGTGCCACCAGCAGAGACCCGGGGGAGATTCAGTACTTC; cdr3_aa: CATSRDPGEIQYF
j_call: TRBJ2-1; clone_size: NA; v_call: TRBV19; d_call: TRBD1; cdr3_nt: TGTGCCAGTAGTATAGTCGCGGGGACAGGGGGGACGGGGCAGTTCTTC; cdr3_aa: CASSIVAGTGGTGQFF
j_call: TRBJ1-2; clone_size: NA; v_call: TRBV10-3; d_call: NA; cdr3_nt: TGTGCCATCAGTGGACAACAAGATAACTATGGCTACACCTTC; cdr3_aa: CAISGQQDNYGYTF
j_call: TRBJ2-7; clone_size: NA; v_call: TRBV28; d_call: TRBD2; cdr3_nt: TGTGCCAGCAGTCCCCGACTAGCGGGAGACTACGAGCAGTACTTC; cdr3_aa: CASSPRLAGDYEQYF
j_call: TRBJ2-1; clone_size: NA; v_call: TRBV7-2; d_call: NA; cdr3_nt: TGTGCCAGCAGCTTTGAGGACAGAGACCCCTACAATGAGCAGTTCTTC; cdr3_aa: CASSFEDRDPYNEQFF
j_call: TRBJ1-4; clone_size: NA; v_call: TRBV5-1; d_call: NA; cdr3_nt: TGCGCCAGCAGCCCACGGGGAAAACTGTTTTTT; cdr3_aa: CASSPRGKLFF
j_call: TRBJ1-5; clone_size: NA; v_call: TRBV19; d_call: NA; cdr3_nt: TGTGCCAGTAGTATAGGAGGAGGCAGTTCCAATCAGCCCCAGCATTTT; cdr3_aa: CASSIGGGSSNQPQHF
j_call: TRBJ1-2; clone_size: NA; v_call: TRBV7-9; d_call: NA; cdr3_nt: TGTGCCAGCAGCTCGACAGTTTATAACTATGGCTACACCTTC; cdr3_aa: CASSSTVYNYGYTF
j_call: TRBJ1-1; clone_size: NA; v_call: TRBV7-9; d_call: NA; cdr3_nt: TGTGCCAGTGGCGCAGGGAACACTGAAGCTTTCTTT; cdr3_aa: CASGAGNTEAFF
j_call: TRBJ1-1; clone_size: NA; v_call: TRBV29-1; d_call: TRBD1; cdr3_nt: TGCAGCGTTGAAGGCGACAGGGGGGGAGCAAACACTGAAGCTTTCTTT; cdr3_aa: CSVEGDRGGANTEAFF
j_call: TRBJ2-7; clone_size: NA; v_call: TRBV6-1; d_call: TRBD1; cdr3_nt: TGTGCCAGCAGTGAGCTGACAGGGGGCTGGTACGAGCAGTACTTC; cdr3_aa: CASSELTGGWYEQYF
j_call: TRBJ1-3; clone_size: NA; v_call: TRBV2; d_call: TRBD1; cdr3_nt: TGTGCCAGCAAGGTAGACAGGGCGGGCGGAAACACCATATATTTT; cdr3_aa: CASKVDRAGGNTIYF
j_call: TRBJ1-5; clone_size: NA; v_call: TRBV10-1; d_call: NA; cdr3_nt: TGCGCCAGCAGTGAGGCCCCAGGGAAGCAGCCCCAGCATTTT; cdr3_aa: CASSEAPGKQPQHF
j_call: TRBJ2-5; clone_size: once; v_call: TRBV11-1; d_call: NA; cdr3_nt: TGTGCCAGCAGCTTAGGCGGGGACCAAGAGACCCAGTACTTC; cdr3_aa: CASSLGGDQETQYF
j_call: TRBJ2-7; clone_size: NA; v_call: TRBV28; d_call: TRBD2; cdr3_nt: TGTGCCAGCACCCTTCCCGGACTAGCGGGAGTCTGGCACTTC; cdr3_aa: CASTLPGLAGVWHF
j_call: TRBJ2-5; clone_size: NA; v_call: TRBV2; d_call: NA; cdr3_nt: TGTGCCAGCAGTCAACAAGAGACCCAGTACTTC; cdr3_aa: CASSQQETQYF
j_call: TRBJ2-2; clone_size: NA; v_call: TRBV7-9; d_call: TRBD1; cdr3_nt: TGTGCCAGCAGCTCCCGGACAGGCAACACCGGGGAGCTGTTTTTT; cdr3_aa: CASSSRTGNTGELFF
j_call: TRBJ2-7; clone_size: few; v_call: TRBV6-5; d_call: NA; cdr3_nt: TGTGCCAGCAGTTACTCCAGGGGTGGCAGGGCCTACGAGCAGTACTTC; cdr3_aa: CASSYSRGGRAYEQYF
j_call: TRBJ1-4; clone_size: NA; v_call: TRBV19; d_call: NA; cdr3_nt: TGTGCCAGTAGTTCATCCATCGGGGGTGAAAAACTGTTTTTT; cdr3_aa: CASSSSIGGEKLFF
j_call: TRBJ2-6; clone_size: NA; v_call: TRBV19; d_call: NA; cdr3_nt: TGTGCCAGTAAATCAGGCTCTGGGGCCAACGTCCTGACTTTC; cdr3_aa: CASKSGSGANVLTF
j_call: TRBJ2-1; clone_size: NA; v_call: TRBV7-9; d_call: NA; cdr3_nt: TGTGCCAGCAGCCTCCGGGACATAAATGAGCAGTTCTTC; cdr3_aa: CASSLRDINEQFF
j_call: TRBJ1-1; clone_size: NA; v_call: TRBV6-1; d_call: NA; cdr3_nt: TGTGCCAGCAGCCCTAATTCTGAAGCTTTCTTT; cdr3_aa: CASSPNSEAFF
j_call: TRBJ1-2; clone_size: NA; v_call: TRBV5-6; d_call: TRBD1; cdr3_nt: TGTGCCAGCAGCTCCGGGACAGCTGGGGCCTATGGCTACACCTTC; cdr3_aa: CASSSGTAGAYGYTF
j_call: TRBJ2-2; clone_size: NA; v_call: TRBV6-5; d_call: NA; cdr3_nt: TGTGCCGCCCATCGGGTGGACACCGGGGAGCTGTTTTTT; cdr3_aa: CAAHRVDTGELFF
j_call: TRBJ1-5; clone_size: NA; v_call: TRBV9; d_call: NA; cdr3_nt: TGTGCCAGCAGCGTAGCTCCCTCAGGGTTCCAGCCCCAGCATTTT; cdr3_aa: CASSVAPSGFQPQHF
j_call: TRBJ2-7; clone_size: NA; v_call: TRBV19; d_call: TRBD1; cdr3_nt: TGTGCCAGTAGAACTCCGGGACAGGGCCTCTCCTACGAGCAGTACTTC; cdr3_aa: CASRTPGQGLSYEQYF
j_call: TRBJ1-1; clone_size: NA; v_call: TRBV4-1; d_call: TRBD1; cdr3_nt: TGCGCCAGCAGCCAAGGACAGGGGGCGCGGACTGAAGCTTTCTTT; cdr3_aa: CASSQGQGARTEAFF